The clone carrying this T cell receptor beta chain was counted a few times. Antigen: not known. This record comes from a study of regulatory T cells in long-lasting Graves disease. Study-wide results and caveats: Among persistent patients, a larger number of public clonotypes were shared (about 2,700) than among newly diagnosed patients (about 970).

Sample time point: persistent/refractory GD, antithyroid drugs over 5 years with positive TRAb. From RNA extracted from PBMCs, the TCR library was made. Graves' disease diagnosis relied on American Thyroid Association guidelines. The CDR3 has 13 amino acids. Per germline, CDR1 MNHNS and CDR2 SASEGT. Deletions cut 5 bases from V and 5 bases from J, with 10 bases between. Construction of TCR beta libraries relied on iRepertoire HTBI primers and on Arm-PCR targeting CDR3 regions. TCRdb re-called the multiplex PCR reads with MiXCR, one entry per CDR3 protein. The sample lists roughly 400,000 distinct CDR3 sequences; around 21% were seen once.

This TCR came from a female donor with Graves disease. This specimen consisted of peripheral blood mononuclear cells (PBMCs), obtained when the disease was refractory, from a patient treated with antithyroid drugs. The chain uses TRBV6-1 and TRBJ1-5; D gene unclear. DNA for the CDR3: TGTGCCAGCAGTCTACCACCCCATCAGCCCCAGCATTTT. Translating it yields CASSLPPHQPQHF.